What follows describes a single T cell receptor (beta chain). Antigen specificity is unknown. The PCR was carried out with 60 Vbeta primers and 13 Jbeta primers. TCRdb keeps only in-frame clones here, not all; method: immunoSEQ multiplex PCR. Of under 150,000 clones listed, over 70% were seen once; the top ten hold nearly 9.5%. V was clipped by 3 bases and J by 6 bases; unmatched bases: 8. The CDR3 length is 16 residues. CDR1 SEHNR and CDR2 FQNEAQ come from the germline V gene (reference sequence). This sample was included in a study of cytomegalovirus exposure and HLA in healthy donors. Findings and limits, study-wide: Information on immune exposure was restricted to one variable (CMV serostatus). There were some public TCRs occurring in many donors, but most TCR sequences were rare. Cytomegalovirus-associated TCR beta chains were listed, numbering approximately 150. The authors considered a cluster of highly shared sequence variants likely to be a sequencing artifact.

The receptor comes from a woman between 45 and 65 years old in good health and CMV-seropositive. The V gene is TRBV7-9, the J gene TRBJ2-2, with 9 bases lining up with TRBD1. The sequencing sample was made of PBMCs. CDR3 sequence (DNA): TGTGCCAGCAGCTTCCCCGGGACAGGGTTCCCCGGGGAGCTGTTTTTT. Residues: CASSFPGTGFPGELFF. Together with reference TRBV7-9 and TRBJ2-2, the CDR3 gives the full variable domain: DTGVSQNPRHKITKRGQNVTFRCDPISEHNRLYWYRQTLGQGPEFLTYFQNEAQLEKSRLLSDRFSAERPKGSFSTLEIQRTEQGDSAMYLCASSFPGTGFPGELFFGEGSRLTVL.